This TCR beta chain is from a study of T cells in localized non-small cell lung cancer. Findings of the study overall: Uninvolved nearby lung showed the greatest T cell clonality, exceeding that found in tumor.

The CDR3 spans 15 residues. Germline CDR1 reads MNHEY; CDR2 reads SVGAGI. V lost 2 bases and J lost 0, with 8 bases in between. Sequencing was performed with immunoSEQ multiplex PCR; in TCRdb, only in-frame clones are kept and a portion is missing. The table lists about 43,000 clones, about 91% of them singletons. Remarks on this clone: Its antigen is undetermined.

The clonotype comes from a woman between 35 and 70 years old with stage II lung adenocarcinoma. The sample here was PBMCs, taken before any cancer treatment. The chain links TRBV6-5 to TRBJ1-3, with D perhaps TRBD1 (5 bases). The CDR3 DNA sequence: TGTGCCAGCAGTTACCAGACAGACTCTGGAAACACCATATATTTT. Translated, it gives CASSYQTDSGNTIYF.